One and the same sample provided the 8 T cell receptor beta chains below, sequenced in a study of blood T cell repertoires in COVID-19. Some clones are missing from TCRdb's copy, which holds only in-frame ones; the method was immunoSEQ multiplex PCR. Of 60,000 to 80,000 clones in the sample, approximately 80% were seen once. Sequenced input: PBMCs or T cells enriched from blood (not recorded which). The receptors come from a woman aged 35 to 49 with acute COVID-19.

The CDR3, as DNA: TGTGCCAGCAGCGTAGATAGCGGGAGGTCACTCCAAGAGACCCAGTACTTC. Amino acids: CASSVDSGRSLQETQYF. The gene calls are TRBV9 and TRBJ2-5, with 10 bases aligning to TRBD2. The germline gives CDR1 SGDLS, CDR2 YYNGEE. The CDR3 covers 17 residues. Trimming at V came to 0 bases and at J to 1 base, leaving 6 bases not matched to a gene.

The rearrangement joins TRBV19 to TRBJ1-1; maybe TRBD1 (5 bases). CDR1 and CDR2 from the germline V gene are LNHDA and SQIVND (reference sequence). With 3 bases removed from V and 1 base from J, the gap between germline ends came to 15 bases. This CDR3 has 16 residues. CDR3 DNA sequence: TGTGCCAGTAGTATTGACAGCGCCGAAGGGAACACTGAAGCTTTCTTT. Protein sequence: CASSIDSAEGNTEAFF.

The chain links TRBV14 to TRBJ2-4; D is unresolved. V lost 3 bases and J lost 1, with 10 bases in between. CDR1 SGHDN and CDR2 FVKESK come from the germline V gene. The CDR3 has 15 residues. CDR3 nucleotides: TGTGCCAGCAGCCATGCGTACGAGGCCAAAAACATTCAGTACTTC. Translated: CASSHAYEAKNIQYF.

The rearrangement links TRBV20-1 to TRBJ2-7, with D perhaps matching TRBD1 (5 bases). V lost 5 bases and J 6 bases, leaving 11 bases between the germline ends. The V gene's germline CDR1 is DFQATT and CDR2 SNEGSKA (reference sequence). This CDR3 is built from 11 residues. The CDR3 DNA reads TGCAGTGCTGACGTTGGGGCCGAGCAGTACGTC. Its translation is CSADVGAEQYV.

The V call is TRBV11-2, the J call TRBJ1-3; weak D call: TRBD1 (5 bases). The germline V and J ends were trimmed by 7 bases and 2 bases, with 12 bases remaining between them. The CDR3 contains 14 residues. From germline, CDR1 is SGHAT and CDR2 FQNNGV. The CDR3 spells CASKRQLTGNTIYF. The CDR3 DNA sequence: TGTGCCAGCAAAAGACAGTTAACTGGAAACACCATATATTTT. Using reference TRBV11-2 and TRBJ1-3 for the parts outside the CDR3, the full variable domain is EAGVAQSPRYKIIEKRQSVAFWCNPISGHATLYWYQQILGQGPKLLIQFQNNGVVDDSQLPKDRFSAERLKGVDSTLKIQPAKLEDSAVYLCASKRQLTGNTIYFGEGSWLTVV.

The rearrangement links TRBV28 to TRBJ2-3, with 10 positions matching TRBD1. With 7 bases clipped from V and 1 base from J, the junction kept 5 bases outside the gene matches. CDR1 and CDR2 (germline): MDHEN, SYDVKM. This CDR3 region has 15 residues. CDR3 loop: CASIIGTGGTDTQYF. The CDR3 DNA reads as TGTGCCAGCATCATTGGGACAGGGGGCACAGATACGCAGTATTTT.

The V call is TRBV5-6, the J call TRBJ1-1, with 8 bases aligning to TRBD1. CDR3 length: 16 amino acids. The germline CDR1 and CDR2 sequences are SGHDT and YYEEEE. Germline trimming cut 2 bases from V and 6 bases from J; bases unmatched to any gene: 12. CDR3 residues: CASSFRGTGIAPEAFF. The CDR3 DNA follows: TGTGCCAGCAGCTTCCGGGGGACAGGCATAGCGCCTGAAGCTTTCTTT.

V and J are TRBV7-9 and TRBJ1-1, with D uncertain. This CDR3 has 11 residues. Germline values: CDR1 SEHNR, CDR2 FQNEAQ (reference sequence). V was pared by 7 bases and J by 6 bases, with 9 bases between. The CDR3 loop reads CASTSRSEAFF. CDR3 sequence (DNA): TGTGCCAGCACCTCCAGGTCTGAAGCTTTCTTT.